These 25 T cell receptor beta chains were sequenced from one sample in a study of blood T cell repertoires in COVID-19. The method was immunoSEQ multiplex PCR; TCRdb's version includes in-frame clones alone and lacks a portion of them. The table has around 200,000 clones, 87% seen once. Input material: peripheral blood. These receptors were collected from a woman younger than 35 who had recovered from COVID-19.

V usage is TRBV7-2 and J usage is TRBJ1-2; 8 nucleotides agree with TRBD1. The CDR3 covers 12 residues. Looked up from germline, CDR1 is SGHTA and CDR2 is FQGNSA. The V gene end was trimmed by 3 bases and the J gene end by 13 bases; junction bases not matched to a gene: 7. The CDR3 loop is CASSFSGQGGTF. CDR3 nucleotides: TGTGCCAGCAGCTTTTCCGGACAGGGCGGCACCTTC.

Here the CDR3 DNA reads TGTGCCAGCAGCTTAGATAGCGGGGGCTCCTACGAGCAGTACTTC. Residues: CASSLDSGGSYEQYF. The rearrangement uses TRBV7-2 and TRBJ2-7; 9 bases agree with TRBD2. The CDR3 extends over 15 amino acids. V dropped 1 base and J dropped 0; count of bases not matched to a gene: 1. The germline gives CDR1 SGHTA, CDR2 FQGNSA.

A single count supports this clone. The chain joins TRBV7-9 to TRBJ2-7, with 12 positions matching TRBD1. Germline CDR1 and CDR2: SEHNR and FQNEAQ (reference sequence). The J segment lost 4 bases and the V segment lost 5 bases, leaving 6 bases of the junction unmatched. This CDR3 is 15 amino acids long. The CDR3 reads CASSAPGQGAYEQYF. In DNA, the CDR3 is TGTGCCAGCAGCGCCCCGGGACAGGGGGCTTACGAGCAGTACTTC.

The rearrangement uses TRBV4-2 and TRBJ2-7, with TRBD1 identical over 8 bases. The CDR3 covers 16 residues. J was trimmed by 0 bases and V by 0 bases; bases with no gene match: 4. Germline V gene sequence: CDR1 LGHNA, CDR2 YNFKEQ. CDR3 in amino acids: CASSQDSGGSSYEQYF. DNA of the CDR3: TGTGCCAGCAGCCAAGATTCAGGGGGCAGCTCCTACGAGCAGTACTTC.

The V gene is TRBV28, the J gene TRBJ2-3; 7 positions agree with TRBD2. Germline trimming cut 2 bases from V and 1 base from J; bases unmatched to any gene: 0. The CDR3 covers 14 residues. Germline values: CDR1 MDHEN, CDR2 SYDVKM. As DNA, the CDR3 is TGTGCCAGCAGTTTAGCGGGGGGCACAGATACGCAGTATTTT. Its protein is CASSLAGGTDTQYF.

This chain uses TRBV5-5 with TRBJ2-3; maybe TRBD2 (5 bases). V gave up 0 bases and J gave up 2 bases, with 10 bases separating them. The CDR3 is 15 residues long. Germline CDR1 and CDR2: SGHKS and YYEKEE (reference sequence). The CDR3 DNA sequence: TGTGCCAGCAGCTTGGGCGACGGACTCACAGATACGCAGTATTTT. Its protein is CASSLGDGLTDTQYF.

This clone has just one count. The chain couples TRBV30 to TRBJ1-5; 8 bases fit TRBD1. The CDR3 is 13 amino acids. After removal of 3 bases from V and 4 bases from J, the junction contained 2 bases not matched to a gene. From germline, CDR1 is GTSNPN and CDR2 SVGIG (reference sequence). The CDR3 sequence: CAWRTGDNQPQHF. In nucleotides, the CDR3 is TGTGCCTGGAGGACAGGGGATAATCAGCCCCAGCATTTT.

The rearrangement joins TRBV6-5 to TRBJ2-4; the match to TRBD2 covers 7 bases. In germline, CDR1 is MNHEY, CDR2 SVGAGI. V trimming: 0 bases; J trimming: 3 bases; junction bases outside the gene matches: 2. This CDR3 spans 15 amino acids. CDR3 coding DNA: TGTGCCAGCAGTTACTCGGGGGGGGTCAAAAACATTCAGTACTTC. It is translated as CASSYSGGVKNIQYF.

J is TRBJ1-3 and V is TRBV6-5; 7 bases are shared with TRBD1. CDR1 MNHEY and CDR2 SVGAGI come from the germline V gene. V was pared by 5 bases and J by 4 bases, with 5 bases of the junction left unmatched. The CDR3 runs 14 residues. CDR3 sequence: CASSPGQDGNTIYF. The CDR3 DNA is TGTGCCAGCAGTCCCGGACAGGACGGAAACACCATATATTTT.

The chain uses TRBV5-1 and TRBJ2-3; 12 bases fit TRBD1. Germline V lookup: CDR1 SGHRS, CDR2 YFSETQ. Trimming at V came to 4 bases and at J to 4 bases, leaving 4 bases not matched to a gene. CDR3 length: 15 residues. This CDR3 reads CASSPGTGGADTQYF. CDR3 sequence (DNA): TGCGCCAGCAGCCCCGGGACAGGGGGCGCAGATACGCAGTATTTT.

The V call is TRBV6-6, the J call TRBJ1-2; maybe TRBD1 (6 bases). Per the germline V gene, CDR1 is MNHNY and CDR2 is SVGAGI (reference sequence). Trimming took 7 bases from V and 8 from J, leaving 14 bases between them. This CDR3 contains 12 residues. The CDR3 nucleotides are TGTGCCAGCACCAGGGGAGTTGGCGGCTACACCTTC. Its protein product is CASTRGVGGYTF.

This rearrangement joins TRBV3-1 (or the pseudogene TRBV3-2) to TRBJ2-3; D is possibly TRBD2 (5 bases). The germline V gene encodes CDR1 LGHDT and CDR2 YNNKEL (reference sequence). The length of the CDR3 is 15 residues. The germline V and J ends were trimmed by 4 bases and 0 bases, with 11 bases remaining between them. The chain's CDR3 is CASSLAIASTDTQYF. The CDR3 DNA follows: TGTGCCAGCAGCCTAGCGATAGCTAGCACAGATACGCAGTATTTT.

The chain recombines TRBV11-1 with TRBJ2-7; D unresolved. The length of the CDR3 is 15 residues. Germline CDR1 and CDR2: SGHAT and FQDESV (reference sequence). Trimming took 3 bases from V and 7 from J, leaving 19 bases between them. CDR3 sequence: CASSFTETKFGEQYF. For the CDR3, the DNA is TGTGCCAGCAGCTTCACGGAGACGAAATTTGGGGAGCAGTACTTC.

This clone was seen a handful of times. Here the CDR3 reads CASSRKGGTNTGELFF. CDR3 sequence (DNA): TGTGCCAGTAGTAGAAAGGGAGGGACGAACACCGGGGAGCTGTTTTTT. This rearrangement joins TRBV19 to TRBJ2-2; 7 bases are a match to TRBD2. Trimming took 4 bases from V and 0 from J; bases not matched to a gene: 5. The CDR3 is 16 amino acids. Germline V lookup: CDR1 LNHDA, CDR2 SQIVND (reference sequence).

The chain couples TRBV13 to TRBJ1-1; 8 bases fit TRBD1. The V segment lost 5 bases and the J segment 8 bases; nucleotides outside the gene matches: 13. There are 15 residues in the CDR3. Germline V gives CDR1 PRHDT, CDR2 FYEKMQ (reference sequence). The CDR3 region has the DNA TGTGCCAGCAGCCCCCGGGGCACAGGGGGTGGGGAAGCTTTCTTT. Its protein is CASSPRGTGGGEAFF.

The chain joins TRBV29-1 to TRBJ2-1, with TRBD2 matching over 12 bases. V lost 7 bases and J lost 3; bases outside the gene matches: 4. CDR1 is SQVTM and CDR2 is ANQGSEA in the germline V gene. The CDR3 totals 14 residues. CDR3 loop: CSAPLAGGYNEQFF. As DNA, the CDR3 is TGCAGCGCCCCACTAGCGGGAGGCTACAATGAGCAGTTCTTC.

The genes are TRBV5-8 and TRBJ2-7; 7 positions match TRBD2. Germline CDR1 reads SGHTS; CDR2 reads YDEGEE. Trimming at V came to 0 bases and at J to 3 bases, leaving 3 bases not matched to a gene. The CDR3 has 14 residues. The CDR3 bases are TGTGCCAGCAGCTTGGGCGGCGGGAGCTACGAGCAGTACTTC. It codes for CASSLGGGSYEQYF.

This sequence joins TRBV27 and TRBJ1-6; 9 bases map to TRBD1. The CDR3 is 16 residues long. V shed 4 bases, J shed 6 bases, and the junction held 7 bases outside the gene matches. In germline, CDR1 is MNHEY, CDR2 SMNVEV (reference sequence). The CDR3 region has the DNA TGTGCCAGCAGTTCCGCCGGGACAGGGCCTAATTCACCCCTCCACTTT. Amino acids: CASSSAGTGPNSPLHF.

The chain has TRBV9 and TRBJ1-4; 7 nucleotides match TRBD1. V shed 2 bases and J 8 bases; nucleotides not matched to a gene: 12. CDR1 is SGDLS and CDR2 is YYNGEE in the germline V gene. The CDR3 extends over 16 amino acids. This CDR3 reads CASSVGAGGLGEKLFF. The CDR3 region has the DNA TGTGCCAGCAGCGTTGGGGCAGGGGGGCTAGGGGAAAAACTGTTTTTT.

This chain joins TRBV4-2 and TRBJ2-3, with 11 positions matching TRBD2. CDR3 length: 21 amino acids. V was clipped by 0 bases and J by 2 bases; unmatched bases: 16. Germline values: CDR1 LGHNA, CDR2 YNFKEQ. The CDR3 spells CASSQETTSGEIYMATDTQYF. In DNA form, the CDR3 reads TGTGCCAGCAGCCAAGAGACGACTAGCGGGGAAATCTACATGGCCACAGATACGCAGTATTTT.

This clone was observed a single time. The chain uses TRBV10-3 and TRBJ2-2; D not resolved. Looked up from germline, CDR1 is ENHRY and CDR2 is SYGVKD. V was trimmed by 8 bases and J by 4 bases, leaving 8 bases between them. The CDR3 is made up of 12 amino acids. The CDR3 nucleotides are TGTGCCATCCTCGCGCCCACCGGGGAGCTGTTTTTT. Protein: CAILAPTGELFF.

The V gene is TRBV18, the J gene TRBJ2-3; D unresolved. The CDR3 runs to 11 residues. The germline CDR1 and CDR2 sequences are KGHSH and LQKENI. Between the trimmed V and J ends, which lost 6 bases and 6 bases, there was a span of 7 bases. Here the CDR3 DNA reads TGTGCCAGCTCCCGGGTGGATACGCAGTATTTT. Protein: CASSRVDTQYF.

The chain carries TRBV6-5 and TRBJ1-2; no firm D call. The CDR3 consists of 13 residues. Trimming removed 2 bases from V and 4 bases from J, with 8 bases in between. Germline loops: CDR1 MNHEY, CDR2 SVGAGI. The CDR3 loop reads CASSYQASYGYTF. As DNA, the CDR3 is TGTGCCAGCAGTTACCAGGCGAGCTATGGCTACACCTTC.

This chain connects TRBV4-2 to TRBJ2-1; TRBD2 matches at 13 bases. V was pared by 0 bases and J by 9 bases, with 2 bases of the junction left unmatched. This CDR3 is 15 amino acids long. Germline-derived CDR1 and CDR2 are LGHNA and YNFKEQ. The CDR3 bases are TGTGCCAGCAGCCAAGAGGGACTAGCGGGATCTGAGCAGTTCTTC. Its protein is CASSQEGLAGSEQFF.

CDR3 nucleotides: TGTGCCAGCAGCTTAAATCGGGGACAGGGTCACTATGGCTACACCTTC. It codes for CASSLNRGQGHYGYTF. The V call is TRBV11-2, the J call TRBJ1-2, with 9 positions matching TRBD1. This CDR3 spans 16 amino acids. CDR1 and CDR2 from the germline V gene are SGHAT and FQNNGV. V dropped 2 bases and J dropped 3; count of bases not matched to a gene: 7.